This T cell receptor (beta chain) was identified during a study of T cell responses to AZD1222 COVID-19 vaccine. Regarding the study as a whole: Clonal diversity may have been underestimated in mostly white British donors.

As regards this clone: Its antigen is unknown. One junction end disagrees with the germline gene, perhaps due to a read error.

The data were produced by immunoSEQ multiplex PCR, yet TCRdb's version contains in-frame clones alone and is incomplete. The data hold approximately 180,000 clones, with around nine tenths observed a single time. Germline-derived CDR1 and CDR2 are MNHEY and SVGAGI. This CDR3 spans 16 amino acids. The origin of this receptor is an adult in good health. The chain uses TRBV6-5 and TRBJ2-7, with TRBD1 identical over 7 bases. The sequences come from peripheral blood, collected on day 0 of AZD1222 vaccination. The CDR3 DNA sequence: TGTGCCAGCAGTCACTCAGTAGGACAGGTGGCCTACGAGCAGTACTTC. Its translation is CASSHSVGQVAYEQYF.